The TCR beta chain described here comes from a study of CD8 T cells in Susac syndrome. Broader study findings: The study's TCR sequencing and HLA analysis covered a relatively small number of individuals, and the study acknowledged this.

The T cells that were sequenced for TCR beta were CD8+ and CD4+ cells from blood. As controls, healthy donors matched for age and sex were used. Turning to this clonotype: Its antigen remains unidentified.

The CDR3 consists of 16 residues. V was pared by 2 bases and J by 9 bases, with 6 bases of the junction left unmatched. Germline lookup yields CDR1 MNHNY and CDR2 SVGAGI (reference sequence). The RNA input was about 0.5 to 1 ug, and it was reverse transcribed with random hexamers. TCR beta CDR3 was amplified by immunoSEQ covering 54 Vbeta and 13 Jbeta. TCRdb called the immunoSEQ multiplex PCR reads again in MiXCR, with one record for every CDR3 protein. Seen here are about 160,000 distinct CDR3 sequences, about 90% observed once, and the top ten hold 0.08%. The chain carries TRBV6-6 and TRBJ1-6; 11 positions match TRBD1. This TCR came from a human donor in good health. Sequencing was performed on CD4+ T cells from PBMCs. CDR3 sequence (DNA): TGTGCCAGCAGTTACACCCCGGGACAGGGGGGTTCACCCCTCCACTTT. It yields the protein CASSYTPGQGGSPLHF.